One and the same sample provided the 6 T cell receptor beta chains below, sequenced in a study of T cells in tumors after PD-1 blockade. Some clones are missing from TCRdb's copy, which holds only in-frame ones; the method was immunoSEQ multiplex PCR. The sample holds tens of thousands of clones, over 65% seen once. The sample consisted of PBMCs, taken after anti-PD-1 treatment. All receptors derive from a human donor with basal cell carcinoma.

The chain is built from TRBV7-2 and TRBJ2-7; D possibly uses TRBD1 or TRBD2 (5 bases each). Germline loops: CDR1 SGHTA, CDR2 FQGNSA. The CDR3 contains 14 residues. V gave up 6 bases and J gave up 5 bases, with 17 bases separating them. CDR3 sequence: CASRLGPALDEQYF. Written as DNA, the CDR3 is TGTGCCAGCAGATTGGGACCCGCCTTGGACGAGCAGTACTTC. Full variable domain (remainder filled in from reference TRBV7-2 and TRBJ2-7): GAGVSQSPSNKVTEKGKDVELRCDPISGHTALYWYRQSLGQGLEFLIYFQGNSAPDKSGLPSDRFSAERTGGSVSTLTIQRTQQEDSAVYLCASRLGPALDEQYFGPGTRLTVT.

This chain uses TRBV7-9 with TRBJ1-2; perhaps TRBD1 as D (5 bases). CDR3 length: 15 amino acids. The V end was cut by 8 bases, the J end by 0 bases, with 16 bases between. Germline CDR1 SEHNR, CDR2 FQNEAQ (reference sequence). This CDR3 reads CASGRVGGANYGYTF. DNA of the CDR3: TGTGCCAGCGGCCGGGTGGGGGGAGCTAACTATGGCTACACCTTC.

V usage is TRBV30 and J usage is TRBJ1-1; D not certain. CDR1 and CDR2 from the germline V gene are GTSNPN and SVGIG (reference sequence). The germline V and J ends were trimmed by 3 bases and 4 bases, with 18 bases remaining between them. The CDR3 sequence is 15 residues long. The CDR3 sequence: CAWRRAVHSSTEAFF. The CDR3 coding sequence is TGTGCCTGGAGACGGGCGGTCCATTCAAGCACTGAAGCTTTCTTT.

This chain connects TRBV27 to TRBJ1-2; 9 bases align to TRBD1. CDR1 and CDR2 (germline): MNHEY, SMNVEV (reference sequence). The J segment lost 8 bases and the V segment lost 7 bases, leaving 14 bases of the junction unmatched. The CDR3 is 15 amino acids. CDR3 protein: CASTYSYGQGLGYTF. As DNA, the CDR3 is TGTGCCAGCACCTACTCATATGGACAGGGGCTAGGCTACACCTTC.

V usage is TRBV27 and J usage is TRBJ2-7; TRBD1 matches at 8 bases. Germline V gives CDR1 MNHEY, CDR2 SMNVEV (reference sequence). The junction had 8 bases not matched to a gene; V was cut back by 7 bases and J by 3 bases. The CDR3 length is 14 residues. CDR3: CASMLGQVIYEQYF. The CDR3 nucleotides are TGTGCCAGCATGTTGGGACAGGTGATCTACGAGCAGTACTTC.

The chain has TRBV15 and TRBJ2-1, with D perhaps TRBD1 or TRBD2 (5 bases each). From germline, CDR1 is LNHNV and CDR2 YYDKDF (reference sequence). This CDR3 spans 17 amino acids. Trimming left V 0 bases short and J 4 bases short, with 16 bases between. The CDR3 bases are TGTGCCACCAGCAGAGATTTGGGGACCCCCACGTACAATGAGCAGTTCTTC. The encoded protein is CATSRDLGTPTYNEQFF. The variable domain in full, with the rest retrieved from reference TRBV15 and TRBJ2-1, is DAMVIQNPRYQVTQFGKPVTLSCSQTLNHNVMYWYQQKSSQAPKLLFHYYDKDFNNEADTPDNFQSRRPNTSFCFLDIRSPGLGDTAMYLCATSRDLGTPTYNEQFFGPGTRLTVL.